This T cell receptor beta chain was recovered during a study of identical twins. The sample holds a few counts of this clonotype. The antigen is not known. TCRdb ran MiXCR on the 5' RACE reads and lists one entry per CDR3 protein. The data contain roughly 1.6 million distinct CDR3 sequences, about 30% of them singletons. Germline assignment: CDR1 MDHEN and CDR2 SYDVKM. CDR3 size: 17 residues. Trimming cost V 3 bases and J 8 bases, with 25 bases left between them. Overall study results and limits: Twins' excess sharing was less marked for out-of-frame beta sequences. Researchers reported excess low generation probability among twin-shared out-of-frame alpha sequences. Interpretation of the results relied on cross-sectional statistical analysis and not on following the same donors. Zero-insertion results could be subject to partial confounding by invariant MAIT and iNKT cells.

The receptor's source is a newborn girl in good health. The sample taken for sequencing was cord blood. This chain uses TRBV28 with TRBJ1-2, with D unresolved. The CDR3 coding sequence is TGTGCCAGCAGTTTTCGAGTAGGACGTAGGGAGCGGCAAGGCTACACCTTC. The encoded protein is CASSFRVGRRERQGYTF.